This entry lists 30 T cell receptor beta chains sequenced from one sample in a study of T-cell reconstitution after alpha-beta-depleted transplantation in children. Preparation of the TCRbeta library was carried out with unique molecular identifiers. TCRdb recomputed calls from the PCR reads with MiXCR, one row per CDR3 protein. Of around 380,000 distinct CDR3 sequences listed, 9.5% to 13% are singletons. The starting material was PBMCs from the stem cell graft donor, obtained from the stem cell graft. The receptors derive from a human donor who donated a stem cell graft to a child with acute myeloid leukemia.

This clonotype came up a few times. The chain joins TRBV6-2 or TRBV6-3 to TRBJ1-2, with D possibly matching TRBD1 (6 bases). The germline CDR1 and CDR2 sequences are MNHEY and SVGEGT. CDR3 size: 13 residues. The germline V and J ends were trimmed by 7 bases and 4 bases, with 13 bases remaining between them. Here the CDR3 reads CASNDRRSYGYTF. DNA for the CDR3: TGTGCCAGCAATGACAGGCGAAGCTATGGCTACACCTTC.

This clonotype was detected ten times or more. The rearrangement joins TRBV18 to TRBJ2-1; D is ambiguous. V lost 3 bases, J lost 5 bases, and 11 bases lay in between. Germline CDR1 KGHSH, CDR2 LQKENI. CDR3 length: 14 residues. CDR3 loop: CASSPLSGDNEQFF. As DNA, the CDR3 is TGTGCCAGCTCACCCCTTTCAGGCGACAATGAGCAGTTCTTC. The full variable domain, with the rest looked up from reference TRBV18 and TRBJ2-1, is NAGVMQNPRHLVRRRGQEARLRCSPMKGHSHVYWYRQLPEEGLKFMVYLQKENIIDESGMPKERFSAEFPKEGPSILRIQQVVRGDSAAYFCASSPLSGDNEQFFGPGTRLTVL.

This CDR3 reads CSAPGQLPSGANVLTF. DNA for the CDR3: TGCAGTGCGCCGGGACAGCTCCCCTCTGGGGCCAACGTCCTGACTTTC. The rearrangement uses TRBV20-1 and TRBJ2-6; 7 bases fit TRBD1. V lost 6 bases and J lost 0; bases outside the gene matches: 8. From germline, CDR1 is DFQATT and CDR2 SNEGSKA (reference sequence). This CDR3 has 16 residues.

J is TRBJ2-1 and V is TRBV4-2, with D perhaps given as TRBD1 or TRBD2 (5 bases each). The ends were cut back, 1 base at V and 9 bases at J, with 16 bases in the middle. The germline CDR1 and CDR2 sequences are LGHNA and YNFKEQ. The CDR3 consists of 15 residues. The CDR3 is CASSQGVGVFGEQFF. The CDR3 DNA follows: TGTGCCAGCAGCCAAGGAGTGGGGGTCTTTGGTGAGCAGTTCTTC.

In this sample, this clonotype turned up a few times. The CDR3 loop reads CASTKGGAAGNTIYF. The CDR3 nucleotides are TGTGCCAGCACCAAAGGGGGGGCGGCTGGAAACACCATATATTTT. The chain uses TRBV6-5 and TRBJ1-3; a possible D gene is TRBD1 (6 bases). From germline, CDR1 is MNHEY and CDR2 SVGAGI. The V end lost 7 bases, the J end lost 2 bases, and 15 bases lay between the germline ends. This CDR3 is built from 15 residues.

The chain combines TRBV10-3 with TRBJ2-7; D may be TRBD1 or TRBD2 (6 bases each). CDR1 is ENHRY and CDR2 is SYGVKD in the germline V gene. This CDR3 has 14 amino acids. V lost 2 bases to trimming and J lost 3 bases, with 11 bases between them. The CDR3, as DNA: TGTGCCATCAGTGAGGGGGGGCCAGTCTACGAGCAGTACTTC. As protein: CAISEGGPVYEQYF.

V and J are TRBV6-1 and TRBJ1-6; 9 bases fit TRBD1. Germline CDR1 MNHNS, CDR2 SASEGT. The CDR3 covers 16 residues. V lost 6 bases to trimming and J lost 5 bases; unmatched junction nucleotides: 8. The CDR3 protein is CASRLGQGVDNSPLHF. CDR3 DNA sequence: TGTGCCAGCAGATTGGGACAGGGTGTCGATAATTCACCCCTCCACTTT.

V and J are TRBV7-6 and TRBJ1-1; TRBD1 agrees at 9 bases. V lost 4 bases to trimming and J lost 4 bases; unmatched junction nucleotides: 10. Germline loops: CDR1 SGHVS, CDR2 FNYEAQ. The CDR3 is 16 residues long. The CDR3 protein is CASSSDRGGHSTEAFF. The CDR3 region has the DNA TGTGCCAGCAGCTCCGACAGGGGGGGACACAGCACTGAAGCTTTCTTT.

The sample holds a few counts of this clonotype. The chain couples TRBV12-3 or TRBV12-4 to TRBJ2-6; D is possibly TRBD1 (6 bases). Trimming shortened V by 3 bases and J by 0 bases, and 12 bases separated the two germline ends. The CDR3 is 17 amino acids. Here the CDR3 DNA reads TGTGCCAGCAGTTTCGACTTAGGGGGCTCTGGGGCCAACGTCCTGACTTTC. This translates into CASSFDLGGSGANVLTF.

The chain has TRBV6-5 and TRBJ2-5; the D gene is possibly TRBD1 (6 bases). Germline lookup yields CDR1 MNHEY and CDR2 SVGAGI. V was clipped by 6 bases and J by 4 bases, with 15 bases between them. CDR3 size: 14 residues. CDR3 DNA sequence: TGTGCCAGCAGCCACCAGGGGAGAGGAGAGACCCAGTACTTC. Translation: CASSHQGRGETQYF.

This clonotype was seen more than once but under ten times. J is TRBJ2-7 and V is TRBV5-1; a weak D match, TRBD2 (6 bases). From germline, CDR1 is SGHRS and CDR2 YFSETQ. This CDR3 contains 14 residues. The V and J ends lost 0 bases and 4 bases respectively, with 11 bases between them. The CDR3 nucleotides are TGCGCCAGCAGCTTGGATGGGCTAGCGTACGAGCAGTACTTC. This encodes CASSLDGLAYEQYF.

This clonotype came up many times. The J gene is TRBJ2-5, the V gene TRBV29-1, with TRBD2 matching over 11 bases. The CDR3 is 14 amino acids. V was pared by 7 bases and J by 5 bases, with 9 bases of the junction left unmatched. Germline V gives CDR1 SQVTM, CDR2 ANQGSEA. The CDR3 DNA sequence: TGCAGCGCCGCCACTAGCGGGGGTGTTGAGACCCAGTACTTC. Its protein product is CSAATSGGVETQYF.

At least ten counts were recorded for this clonotype. V and J are TRBV29-1 and TRBJ2-1; D tentatively reads TRBD1 or TRBD2 (5 bases each). The V gene lost 6 bases and the J gene lost 3 bases, with 21 bases spanning the gap. Germline-derived CDR1 and CDR2 are SQVTM and ANQGSEA. The CDR3 totals 16 residues. In DNA form, the CDR3 reads TGCAGCGTCGACCCGGGACCTACCTCCGGCTACAATGAGCAGTTCTTC. Its protein is CSVDPGPTSGYNEQFF.

This clonotype came up a few times. J is TRBJ2-5 and V is TRBV20-1; 10 bases align to TRBD2. Germline trimming cut 2 bases from V and 1 base from J; bases unmatched to any gene: 7. Germline lookup yields CDR1 DFQATT and CDR2 SNEGSKA (reference sequence). This CDR3 region has 16 residues. CDR3 in DNA: TGCAGTGCTAGAAGAGGCCAGCGGGGGGGCCAAGAGACCCAGTACTTC. It specifies CSARRGQRGGQETQYF.

This clonotype was recorded a few times. The CDR3, as DNA: TGTGCCAGCAGCCACCCCGGGGAGGGGGAGGCTATTCGGGAAAAACTGTTTTTT. As protein: CASSHPGEGEAIREKLFF. V is TRBV4-2 and J is TRBJ1-4, with D perhaps TRBD1 (6 bases). The V gene's germline CDR1 is LGHNA and CDR2 YNFKEQ. Trimming removed 3 bases at V and 8 bases at J, with 25 bases between. CDR3 length equals 18 residues.

The chain is built from TRBV20-1 and TRBJ1-1, with TRBD1 matching over 7 bases. V trimming: 5 bases; J trimming: 7 bases; junction bases outside the gene matches: 7. From germline, CDR1 is DFQATT and CDR2 SNEGSKA (reference sequence). The length of the CDR3 is 12 residues. The CDR3 DNA is TGCAGTGCTGACACAGGGGATATTGAAGCTTTCTTT. This sequence encodes CSADTGDIEAFF.

This clonotype occurred a few times. The rearrangement joins TRBV9 to TRBJ2-2; the D gene is possibly TRBD2 (6 bases). This CDR3 comprises 19 residues. Germline V gene sequence: CDR1 SGDLS, CDR2 YYNGEE. V was trimmed by 0 bases and J by 1 base, leaving 19 bases between them. The CDR3 region is CASSVEVLGGIRNTGELFF. As DNA, the CDR3 is TGTGCCAGCAGCGTAGAGGTTCTCGGGGGAATCCGGAACACCGGGGAGCTGTTTTTT.

The chain combines TRBV5-6 with TRBJ1-5; 7 bases match TRBD1. Trimming at V came to 4 bases and at J to 4 bases, leaving 5 bases not matched to a gene. Germline V lookup: CDR1 SGHDT, CDR2 YYEEEE. The CDR3 totals 14 residues. DNA for the CDR3: TGTGCCAGCAGCACAGGGGAAATTAATCAGCCCCAGCATTTT. Amino acids: CASSTGEINQPQHF.

This rearrangement joins TRBV7-2 to TRBJ2-6; D possibly uses TRBD1 or TRBD2 (5 bases each). The CDR3 length is 17 residues. CDR1 is SGHTA and CDR2 is FQGNSA in the germline V gene. V dropped 3 bases and J dropped 2 bases, with 14 bases sitting between them. The DNA for the CDR3 is TGTGCCAGCAGCTTGATATCGGGGACGGCTGGGGCCAACGTCCTGACTTTC. Translated, it gives CASSLISGTAGANVLTF.

The chain couples TRBV29-1 to TRBJ2-1; the D gene could be TRBD1 or TRBD2 (5 bases each). V gave up 1 base and J gave up 8 bases, with 15 bases separating them. There are 14 residues in the CDR3. CDR1 and CDR2 from the germline V gene are SQVTM and ANQGSEA. This CDR3 reads CSVEAWDQRDEQFF. CDR3 DNA: TGCAGCGTTGAAGCCTGGGACCAAAGGGATGAGCAGTTCTTC.

This clonotype showed up many times. CDR3 in amino acids: CASSLEGAYTGELFF. CDR3 coding DNA: TGTGCCAGCAGCTTAGAGGGGGCCTACACCGGGGAGCTGTTTTTT. V and J are TRBV11-1 and TRBJ2-2; 7 bases are a match to TRBD1. J gave up 3 bases and V 1 base, and 2 bases lay outside the gene matches. The CDR3 loop spans 15 amino acids. The germline gives CDR1 SGHAT, CDR2 FQDESV (reference sequence).

J is TRBJ2-1 and V is TRBV5-1, with D unclear. This CDR3 contains 16 residues. The V end lost 4 bases, the J end lost 0 bases, and 14 bases lay between the germline ends. CDR1 is SGHRS, CDR2 YFSETQ, per germline. In nucleotides, the CDR3 is TGCGCCAGCAGCCCCCGCGGCTTCCGCTCCTACAATGAGCAGTTCTTC. Its translation is CASSPRGFRSYNEQFF.

This clonotype was detected a few times. The rearrangement links TRBV7-2 to TRBJ2-5, with 8 bases matching TRBD2. With V trimmed by 7 bases and J by 2 bases, 9 bases remained unmatched. Germline CDR1 SGHTA, CDR2 FQGNSA. This CDR3 spans 15 amino acids. The CDR3 bases are TGTGCCAGCATCCGAGGAGCGGGGGAGCAAGAGACCCAGTACTTC. It encodes CASIRGAGEQETQYF.

V usage is TRBV9 and J usage is TRBJ2-3; possibly TRBD2 for D (5 bases). The V end lost 0 bases, the J end lost 0 bases, and 11 bases lay between the germline ends. Germline values: CDR1 SGDLS, CDR2 YYNGEE. The CDR3 has 16 amino acids. CDR3 sequence: CASSVGLASSTDTQYF. The CDR3 DNA sequence: TGTGCCAGCAGCGTAGGGCTAGCTTCTAGCACAGATACGCAGTATTTT.

The chain links TRBV18 to TRBJ1-4; tentatively, D is TRBD1 (5 bases). Trimming removed 3 bases from V and 8 bases from J, with 10 bases in between. The germline V gene encodes CDR1 KGHSH and CDR2 LQKENI. There are 13 residues in the CDR3. CDR3 sequence: CASSPRGKEKLFF. The CDR3, as DNA: TGTGCCAGCTCACCGCGGGGGAAGGAAAAACTGTTTTTT.

The chain combines TRBV29-1 with TRBJ2-5; possible D gene TRBD1, 5 bases. There are 12 residues in the CDR3. Germline V gene sequence: CDR1 SQVTM, CDR2 ANQGSEA. V shed 2 bases and J shed 4 bases, with 8 bases lying between them. CDR3 region: CSVELQGETQYF. As DNA, the CDR3 is TGCAGCGTTGAACTCCAGGGAGAGACCCAGTACTTC.

This clonotype was observed many times. The CDR3 DNA sequence: TGCAGTGCTAGAGATCGATCTAACTATGGCTACACCTTC. The encoded protein is CSARDRSNYGYTF. V is TRBV20-1 and J is TRBJ1-2; D unresolved. The CDR3 length is 13 residues. V was pared by 0 bases and J by 0 bases, with 5 bases between. The V gene's germline CDR1 is DFQATT and CDR2 SNEGSKA (reference sequence).

This clonotype was detected a few times. The chain combines TRBV7-9 with TRBJ1-4; D unclear. The CDR3 is made up of 13 amino acids. Looked up from germline, CDR1 is SEHNR and CDR2 is FQNEAQ (reference sequence). V was cut by 4 bases and J by 8 bases, with 11 bases left in between. The CDR3 loop reads CASSSTWEEKLFF. The CDR3 coding sequence is TGTGCCAGCAGCTCAACCTGGGAGGAAAAACTGTTTTTT.

This clonotype has only a few counts. This chain links TRBV20-1 with TRBJ2-1; 12 bases are shared with TRBD2. The length of the CDR3 is 15 residues. Trimming cost V 0 bases and J 4 bases; bases outside gene matches: 1. Germline assignment: CDR1 DFQATT and CDR2 SNEGSKA (reference sequence). The CDR3 DNA reads TGCAGTGCTAGAGAGCTAGCGGGGGGGTACAATGAGCAGTTCTTC. Translating gives CSARELAGGYNEQFF.

This clonotype was seen repeatedly, ten times or more. CDR3 protein: CSVERALSPEAFF. Here the CDR3 DNA reads TGCAGCGTTGAAAGGGCCTTGAGCCCGGAAGCTTTCTTT. This rearrangement joins TRBV29-1 to TRBJ1-1; D is uncertain. The CDR3 is 13 residues long. Trimming took 2 bases from V and 8 from J, leaving 15 bases between them. Germline-derived CDR1 and CDR2 are SQVTM and ANQGSEA.